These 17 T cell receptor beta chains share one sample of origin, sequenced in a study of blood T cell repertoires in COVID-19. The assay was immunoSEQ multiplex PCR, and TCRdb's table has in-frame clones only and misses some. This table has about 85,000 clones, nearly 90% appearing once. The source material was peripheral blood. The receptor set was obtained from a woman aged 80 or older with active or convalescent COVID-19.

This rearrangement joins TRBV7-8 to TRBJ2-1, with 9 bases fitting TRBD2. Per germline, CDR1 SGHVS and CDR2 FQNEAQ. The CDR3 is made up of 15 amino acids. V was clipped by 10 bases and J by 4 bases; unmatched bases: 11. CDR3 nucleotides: TGTGCCACCAGAACTAGCGGGCATTCTTACAATGAGCAGTTCTTC. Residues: CATRTSGHSYNEQFF.

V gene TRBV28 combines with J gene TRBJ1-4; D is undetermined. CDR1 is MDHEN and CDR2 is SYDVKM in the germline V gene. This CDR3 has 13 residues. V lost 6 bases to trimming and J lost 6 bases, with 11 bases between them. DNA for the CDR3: TGTGCCAGCAGCCGGGTGCGGGATGAAAAACTGTTTTTT. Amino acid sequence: CASSRVRDEKLFF.

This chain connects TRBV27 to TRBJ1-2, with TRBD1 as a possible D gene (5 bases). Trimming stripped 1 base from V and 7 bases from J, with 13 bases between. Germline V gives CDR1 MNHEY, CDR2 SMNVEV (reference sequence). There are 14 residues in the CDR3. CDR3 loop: CASSLLGAEGGYTF. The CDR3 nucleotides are TGTGCCAGCAGTTTATTAGGGGCAGAAGGTGGCTACACCTTC.

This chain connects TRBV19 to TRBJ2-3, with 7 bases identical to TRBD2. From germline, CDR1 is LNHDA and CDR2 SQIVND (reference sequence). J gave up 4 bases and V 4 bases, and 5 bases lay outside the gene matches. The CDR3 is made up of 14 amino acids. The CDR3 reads CASSNNGLADTQYF. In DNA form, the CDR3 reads TGTGCCAGTAGTAATAACGGACTAGCAGATACGCAGTATTTT.

As DNA, the CDR3 is TGCGCCAGCAGCGAACAGGGCACAGATACGCAGTATTTT. Translation: CASSEQGTDTQYF. The gene calls are TRBV5-1 and TRBJ2-3; possibly TRBD1 for D (5 bases). Looked up from germline, CDR1 is SGHRS and CDR2 is YFSETQ. V was cut by 4 bases and J by 1 base, with 7 bases left in between. The CDR3 has 13 residues.

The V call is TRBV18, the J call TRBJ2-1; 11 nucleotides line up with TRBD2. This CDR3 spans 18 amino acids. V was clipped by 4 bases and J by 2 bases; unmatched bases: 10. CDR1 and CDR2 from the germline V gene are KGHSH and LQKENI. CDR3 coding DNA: TGTGCCAGCTCACTCAAGAGCACTAGCGGGAGCACCTACAATGAGCAGTTCTTC. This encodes CASSLKSTSGSTYNEQFF.

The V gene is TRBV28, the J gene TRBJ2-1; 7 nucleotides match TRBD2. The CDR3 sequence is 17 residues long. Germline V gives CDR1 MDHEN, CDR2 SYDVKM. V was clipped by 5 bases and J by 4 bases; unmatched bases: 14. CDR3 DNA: TGTGCCAGCAGTGGGGCAGCACCGGGACTACTGTACAATGAGCAGTTCTTC. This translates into CASSGAAPGLLYNEQFF.

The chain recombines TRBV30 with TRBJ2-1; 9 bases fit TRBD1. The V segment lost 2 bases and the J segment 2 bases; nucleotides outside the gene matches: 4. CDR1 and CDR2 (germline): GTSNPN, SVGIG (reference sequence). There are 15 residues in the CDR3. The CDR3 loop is CAWSTNRGPYNEQFF. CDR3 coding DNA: TGTGCCTGGAGTACAAACAGGGGGCCCTACAATGAGCAGTTCTTC.

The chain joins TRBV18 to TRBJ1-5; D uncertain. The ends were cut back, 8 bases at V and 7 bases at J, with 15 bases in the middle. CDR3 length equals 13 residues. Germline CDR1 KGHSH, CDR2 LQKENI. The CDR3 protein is CASTSEGRQPQHF. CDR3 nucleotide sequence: TGTGCCAGCACGTCGGAGGGCCGGCAGCCCCAGCATTTT. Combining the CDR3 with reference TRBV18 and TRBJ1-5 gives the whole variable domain NAGVMQNPRHLVRRRGQEARLRCSPMKGHSHVYWYRQLPEEGLKFMVYLQKENIIDESGMPKERFSAEFPKEGPSILRIQQVVRGDSAAYFCASTSEGRQPQHFGDGTRLSIL.

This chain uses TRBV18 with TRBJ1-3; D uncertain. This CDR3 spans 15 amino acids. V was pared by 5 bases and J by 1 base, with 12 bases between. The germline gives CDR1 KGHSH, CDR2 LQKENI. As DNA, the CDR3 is TGTGCCAGCTCATTCCGGGAGATTTCTGGAAACACCATATATTTT. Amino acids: CASSFREISGNTIYF.

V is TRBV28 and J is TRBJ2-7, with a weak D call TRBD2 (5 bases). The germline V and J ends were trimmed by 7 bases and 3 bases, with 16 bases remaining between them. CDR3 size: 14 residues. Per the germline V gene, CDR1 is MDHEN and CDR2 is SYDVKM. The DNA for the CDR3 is TGTGCCAGCAAGCCGCTTGGGGAGTACTACGAGCAGTACTTC. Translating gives CASKPLGEYYEQYF.

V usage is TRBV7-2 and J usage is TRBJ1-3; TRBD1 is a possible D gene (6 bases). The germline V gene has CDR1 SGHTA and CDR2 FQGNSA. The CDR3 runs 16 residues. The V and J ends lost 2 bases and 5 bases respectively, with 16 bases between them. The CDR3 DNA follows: TGTGCCAGCAGCTTACTTAGGTCGGGGACAAGAAACACCATATATTTT. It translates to CASSLLRSGTRNTIYF. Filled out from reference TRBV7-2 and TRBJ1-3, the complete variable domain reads GAGVSQSPSNKVTEKGKDVELRCDPISGHTALYWYRQSLGQGLEFLIYFQGNSAPDKSGLPSDRFSAERTGGSVSTLTIQRTQQEDSAVYLCASSLLRSGTRNTIYFGEGSWLTVV.

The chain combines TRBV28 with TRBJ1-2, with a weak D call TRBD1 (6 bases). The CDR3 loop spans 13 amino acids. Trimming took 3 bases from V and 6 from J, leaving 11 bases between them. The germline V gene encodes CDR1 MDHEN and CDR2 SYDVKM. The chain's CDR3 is CASSLLGGNGYTF. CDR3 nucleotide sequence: TGTGCCAGCAGTTTGTTAGGGGGAAATGGCTACACCTTC.

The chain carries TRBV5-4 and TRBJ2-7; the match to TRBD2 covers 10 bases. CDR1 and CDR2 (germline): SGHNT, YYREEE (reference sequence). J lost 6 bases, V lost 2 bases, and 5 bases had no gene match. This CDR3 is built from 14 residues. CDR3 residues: CASSLAGGTVEQYF. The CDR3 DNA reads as TGTGCCAGCAGCTTAGCGGGAGGGACGGTCGAGCAGTACTTC. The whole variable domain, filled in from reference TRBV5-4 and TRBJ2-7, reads ETGVTQSPTHLIKTRGQQVTLRCSSQSGHNTVSWYQQALGQGPQFIFQYYREEENGRGNFPPRFSGLQFPNYSSELNVNALELDDSALYLCASSLAGGTVEQYFGPGTRLTVT.

CDR3 in DNA: TGTGCCACCTCAACTCCGACTGCGAACACCGGGGAGCTGTTTTTT. This gives the protein CATSTPTANTGELFF. The chain is built from TRBV24-1 and TRBJ2-2; D is uncertain. Deletions cut 9 bases from V and 0 bases from J, with 13 bases between. Germline V gene sequence: CDR1 KGHDR, CDR2 SFDVKD. The CDR3 is 15 residues long.

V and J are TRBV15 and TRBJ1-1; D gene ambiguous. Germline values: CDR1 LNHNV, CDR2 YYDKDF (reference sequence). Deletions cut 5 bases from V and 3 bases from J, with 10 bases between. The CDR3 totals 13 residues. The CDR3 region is CATSGQLDTEAFF. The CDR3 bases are TGTGCCACCAGCGGGCAGTTGGACACTGAAGCTTTCTTT.

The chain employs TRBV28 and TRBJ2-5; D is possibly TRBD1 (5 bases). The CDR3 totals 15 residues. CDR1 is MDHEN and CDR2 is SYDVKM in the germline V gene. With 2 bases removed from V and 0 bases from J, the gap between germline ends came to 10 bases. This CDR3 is CASSLSQGYQETQYF. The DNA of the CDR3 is TGTGCCAGCAGTTTAAGTCAGGGCTACCAAGAGACCCAGTACTTC.